This is a list of T cell receptor beta chains from one sample in a study of T cell responses to AZD1222 COVID-19 vaccine. Clones were read by immunoSEQ multiplex PCR, and TCRdb kept only the in-frame ones, dropping some. The sample holds tens of thousands of clones, roughly 83% seen once. The sample here was peripheral blood, taken 28 days after the second AZD1222 dose. The source of these receptors is an adult who received the AZD1222 COVID-19 vaccine. CDR3s include the opening cysteine and the closing phenylalanine or tryptophan. A D gene is named only where the DNA matches it firmly. Where a row states a size, it is once, few, many or the class of an expanded clone; other rows omit it.

D: TRBD1; J: TRBJ1-6; V: TRBV4-1; size: .; CDR3: CASSQARGQPSSYNSPLHF; DNA: TGCGCCAGCAGCCAGGCCAGGGGACAGCCAAGCTCCTATAATTCACCCCTCCACTTT
D: .; J: TRBJ1-6; V: TRBV7-2; size: .; CDR3: CASSYRRQDSRNSPLHF; DNA: TGTGCCAGCAGCTATCGGCGACAGGATTCGCGTAATTCACCCCTCCACTTT
D: .; J: TRBJ1-5; V: TRBV9; size: .; CDR3: CASSVNVSPRDGPQHF; DNA: TGTGCCAGCAGCGTAAATGTCAGTCCACGGGACGGGCCCCAGCATTTT
D: TRBD2; J: TRBJ2-7; V: TRBV28; size: .; CDR3: CASSLPAGGVYEQYF; DNA: TGTGCCAGCAGTTTACCAGCGGGGGGGGTGTACGAGCAGTACTTC
D: TRBD1; J: TRBJ1-6; V: TRBV6-5; size: .; CDR3: CASTSQGANSPLHF; DNA: TGTGCCAGCACCTCACAGGGGGCGAATTCACCCCTCCACTTT
D: TRBD1; J: TRBJ1-1; V: TRBV5-1; size: .; CDR3: CASSSQPTGGLNTEAFF; DNA: TGCGCCAGCAGCTCCCAACCCACAGGGGGCTTGAACACTGAAGCTTTCTTT
D: .; J: TRBJ2-2; V: TRBV14; size: .; CDR3: CASSQAGTLNTGELFF; DNA: TGTGCCAGCAGCCAAGCCGGGACACTCAACACCGGGGAGCTGTTTTTT
D: TRBD2; J: TRBJ2-3; V: TRBV24-1; size: .; CDR3: CATSDPRGLAGAPDTQYF; DNA: TGTGCCACCAGTGACCCCCGGGGACTAGCGGGAGCGCCAGATACGCAGTATTTT
D: .; J: TRBJ1-5; V: TRBV2; size: .; CDR3: CASTSKGPQHF; DNA: TGTGCCAGCACCTCGAAGGGGCCCCAGCATTTT
D: .; J: TRBJ2-2; V: TRBV25-1; size: few; CDR3: CASIGQGELFF; DNA: TGTGCCAGCATTGGCCAGGGGGAGCTGTTTTTT
D: .; J: TRBJ1-1; V: TRBV3-1/TRBV3-2; size: .; CDR3: CASSWTANTEAFF; DNA: TGTGCCAGCAGCTGGACGGCTAACACTGAAGCTTTCTTT
D: TRBD1; J: TRBJ1-2; V: TRBV5-4; size: .; CDR3: CASSTRGSLGYTF; DNA: TGTGCCAGCAGCACCAGGGGGAGTCTGGGCTACACCTTC
D: TRBD1; J: TRBJ1-2; V: TRBV5-4; size: .; CDR3: CASSLGPGQEF; DNA: TGTGCCAGCAGCTTGGGCCCGGGACAGGAGTTC
D: .; J: TRBJ1-2; V: TRBV5-4; size: .; CDR3: CASSLDPYGDNYGYTF; DNA: TGTGCCAGCAGCTTGGACCCTTACGGTGACAACTATGGCTACACCTTC
D: .; J: TRBJ2-5; V: TRBV4-1; size: .; CDR3: CASSQDPASQETQYF; DNA: TGCGCCAGCAGCCAAGATCCTGCCAGCCAAGAGACCCAGTACTTC
D: .; J: TRBJ1-1; V: TRBV7-2; size: .; CDR3: CASSLGPLGTEAFF; DNA: TGTGCCAGCAGCTTAGGACCGTTGGGGACTGAAGCTTTCTTT
D: .; J: TRBJ2-1; V: TRBV12-3/TRBV12-4; size: .; CDR3: CASGGYDEQFF; DNA: TGTGCCAGTGGGGGGTACGATGAGCAGTTCTTC